Below, 29 T cell receptor beta chains from the same sample are listed, as sequenced in a study of cytomegalovirus exposure and HLA in healthy donors. Using immunoSEQ multiplex PCR, the repertoire was profiled, and TCRdb retains in-frame clones only, with some absent. The sample includes around 150,000 clones, approximately 90% of them seen just once. Material: PBMCs. The receptors stem from a man aged 18 to 30 in good health and CMV-seronegative.

The chain carries TRBV28 and TRBJ1-1, with unresolved D. With 6 bases removed from V and 0 bases from J, the gap between germline ends came to 8 bases. This CDR3 is 13 amino acids long. CDR1 and CDR2 from the germline V gene are MDHEN and SYDVKM. The CDR3: CASSIEMNTEAFF. In DNA, the CDR3 is TGTGCCAGCAGCATCGAGATGAACACTGAAGCTTTCTTT.

Here the CDR3 DNA reads TGCGCCAGCAGCCAAGATCTTTTTGGACAGGGGACGGATTCACCCCTCCACTTT. It translates to CASSQDLFGQGTDSPLHF. This sequence joins TRBV4-1 and TRBJ1-6, with TRBD1 matching over 9 bases. The junction had 11 bases not matched to a gene; V was cut back by 0 bases and J by 8 bases. Germline V CDR1 and CDR2: MGHRA, YSYEKL. The CDR3 contains 18 residues.

This chain links TRBV18 with TRBJ1-2; D uncertain. The CDR3 is made up of 12 amino acids. The germline V gene encodes CDR1 KGHSH and CDR2 LQKENI. Trimming took 4 bases from V and 8 from J, leaving 11 bases between them. Written as DNA, the CDR3 is TGTGCCAGCTCACGTCCGCCCCAGGGCTACACCTTC. Protein: CASSRPPQGYTF.

This chain uses TRBV7-9 with TRBJ2-2, with 9 bases identical to TRBD1. The J segment lost 7 bases and the V segment lost 4 bases, leaving 4 bases of the junction unmatched. CDR1 and CDR2 (germline): SEHNR, FQNEAQ (reference sequence). This CDR3 region has 14 residues. The CDR3 is CASSSGQGDGELFF. In nucleotides, the CDR3 is TGTGCCAGCAGCTCGGGACAGGGTGACGGGGAGCTGTTTTTT.

The gene calls are TRBV19 and TRBJ1-2, with D maybe TRBD1 (5 bases). Germline-derived CDR1 and CDR2 are LNHDA and SQIVND (reference sequence). The V end was cut by 3 bases, the J end by 3 bases, with 8 bases between. CDR3 length equals 13 residues. For the CDR3, the DNA is TGTGCCAGTAGTATGGCAGGGCACTATGGCTACACCTTC. Its translation is CASSMAGHYGYTF.

The gene calls are TRBV19 and TRBJ1-2; 8 positions agree with TRBD1. The V gene end was trimmed by 4 bases and the J gene end by 4 bases; junction bases not matched to a gene: 11. The CDR3 spans 16 residues. CDR1 LNHDA and CDR2 SQIVND come from the germline V gene (reference sequence). CDR3 sequence (DNA): TGTGCCAGTAGTAGCCAAGCGGGACAGGCTCCCTATGGCTACACCTTC. Amino acid sequence: CASSSQAGQAPYGYTF. Based on the CDR3 plus reference TRBV19 and TRBJ1-2, the full variable domain is DGGITQSPKYLFRKEGQNVTLSCEQNLNHDAMYWYRQDPGQGLRLIYYSQIVNDFQKGDIAEGYSVSREKKESFPLTVTSAQKNPTAFYLCASSSQAGQAPYGYTFGSGTRLTVV.

This chain connects TRBV19 to TRBJ2-1; 8 nucleotides match TRBD2. V shed 3 bases and J 4 bases; nucleotides not matched to a gene: 2. In germline, CDR1 is LNHDA, CDR2 SQIVND (reference sequence). This CDR3 comprises 14 residues. The CDR3 sequence is CASSISGMYNEQFF. The CDR3 region has the DNA TGTGCCAGTAGTATTAGCGGGATGTACAATGAGCAGTTCTTC.

The chain is built from TRBV29-1 and TRBJ1-3; no clear D. The CDR3 is 14 residues long. Germline V gene lookup returns CDR1 SQVTM and CDR2 ANQGSEA. V dropped 4 bases and J dropped 0 bases, with 10 bases sitting between them. The chain's CDR3 is CSVAPGSSGNTIYF. Here the CDR3 DNA reads TGCAGCGTTGCCCCAGGCTCCTCTGGAAACACCATATATTTT.

The rearrangement uses TRBV7-6 and TRBJ1-1; TRBD1 matches 9 bases. Germline CDR1 SGHVS, CDR2 FNYEAQ. The trim removed 5 bases at V and 1 base at J, leaving 8 bases unmatched. The CDR3 has 16 residues. In DNA, the CDR3 is TGTGCCAGCAGCCGTCCCGGGACAGGGACGAACACTGAAGCTTTCTTT. Translation: CASSRPGTGTNTEAFF.

The chain employs TRBV4-1 and TRBJ2-3; possible D gene TRBD2, 6 bases. V lost 1 base and J lost 0, with 11 bases in between. The length of the CDR3 is 16 residues. The germline V gene has CDR1 MGHRA and CDR2 YSYEKL. CDR3 in DNA: TGCGCCAGCAGCCAAGTTGCGGGGACTAGCACAGATACGCAGTATTTT. As protein: CASSQVAGTSTDTQYF.

This clone has a single count. The chain uses TRBV25-1 and TRBJ1-2; unclear D gene. Germline CDR1 reads MGHDK; CDR2 reads SYGVNS. The ends were cut back, 1 base at V and 4 bases at J, with 7 bases in the middle. This CDR3 is built from 13 residues. The CDR3 sequence: CASSESQIYGYTF. CDR3 nucleotide sequence: TGTGCCAGCAGTGAATCTCAGATCTATGGCTACACCTTC.

The rearrangement links TRBV27 to TRBJ2-3, with TRBD1 matching over 10 bases. V lost 5 bases and J lost 6; bases outside the gene matches: 8. The CDR3 covers 15 residues. The germline V gene encodes CDR1 MNHEY and CDR2 SMNVEV (reference sequence). The CDR3 region has the DNA TGTGCCAGCAGTCCTTGGACAGGGGGTGTGGATACGCAGTATTTT. Translation: CASSPWTGGVDTQYF.

The chain has TRBV7-6 and TRBJ1-2; D might be TRBD1 (5 bases). V lost 5 bases to trimming and J lost 6 bases, with 19 bases between them. This CDR3 spans 15 amino acids. The germline V gene encodes CDR1 SGHVS and CDR2 FNYEAQ. DNA for the CDR3: TGTGCCAGCAGCCCCGAGGTCGGCAGGGTCCATGGCTACACCTTC. Translation gives CASSPEVGRVHGYTF.

The table lists this clone with a count of one. The genes are TRBV11-1 and TRBJ2-7; 7 bases agree with TRBD2. The germline V gene encodes CDR1 SGHAT and CDR2 FQDESV (reference sequence). CDR3 size: 14 residues. V gave up 3 bases and J gave up 4 bases; unmatched junction bases: 6. The CDR3 DNA sequence: TGTGCCAGCAGCTTCTCCAGCGGGGCGTACGAGCAGTACTTC. Protein: CASSFSSGAYEQYF.

The chain joins TRBV11-2 to TRBJ1-2, with unresolved D. Trimming took off 5 bases at V and 8 bases at J, with 21 bases between the two ends. CDR1 is SGHAT, CDR2 FQNNGV, per germline. The CDR3 loop spans 15 amino acids. The CDR3 DNA sequence: TGTGCCAGCAGCATAACGGGTAACGGCGTTTACGGCTACACCTTC. Protein sequence: CASSITGNGVYGYTF.

The rearrangement joins TRBV19 to TRBJ2-1, with TRBD2 as a possible D gene (6 bases). The V gene's germline CDR1 is LNHDA and CDR2 SQIVND (reference sequence). The CDR3 covers 14 residues. The V and J ends lost 2 bases and 7 bases respectively, with 12 bases between them. As DNA, the CDR3 is TGTGCCAGTAGTATACACGGGGGTATTAATGAGCAGTTCTTC. It encodes CASSIHGGINEQFF.

The J gene is TRBJ2-2, the V gene TRBV11-2, with D tentatively TRBD1 (6 bases). This CDR3 region has 15 residues. V was clipped by 4 bases and J by 4 bases, with 13 bases between them. Germline loops: CDR1 SGHAT, CDR2 FQNNGV. The CDR3 spells CASSYTGTITGELFF. The CDR3 coding sequence is TGTGCCAGCAGCTATACCGGGACAATCACCGGGGAGCTGTTTTTT.

V is TRBV11-2 and J is TRBJ2-1; a possible D gene is TRBD2 (6 bases). The germline V and J ends were trimmed by 5 bases and 0 bases, with 17 bases remaining between them. CDR3 length: 17 amino acids. Germline V gene data show CDR1 as SGHAT and CDR2 as FQNNGV. CDR3 sequence reads: CASSLGRRARSYNEQFF. In DNA, the CDR3 is TGTGCCAGCAGCCTCGGCAGGAGGGCCCGCTCCTACAATGAGCAGTTCTTC.

The V gene is TRBV27, the J gene TRBJ1-2; a possible D gene is TRBD1 (6 bases). Germline V gene lookup returns CDR1 MNHEY and CDR2 SMNVEV (reference sequence). The CDR3 runs 17 residues. V was shortened by 5 bases and J by 1 base, with 20 bases between the two germline ends. CDR3 sequence: CASSQTGFQPVNYGYTF. In DNA form, the CDR3 reads TGTGCCAGCAGTCAAACAGGGTTCCAACCCGTTAACTATGGCTACACCTTC.

A few counts support this clone. The V call is TRBV10-3, the J call TRBJ1-2; TRBD1 might be the D (6 bases). V shed 4 bases and J shed 4 bases, with 16 bases lying between them. The CDR3 loop spans 15 amino acids. Germline lookup yields CDR1 ENHRY and CDR2 SYGVKD. CDR3 protein: CAISAILQGSYGYTF. CDR3 DNA sequence: TGTGCCATCAGTGCCATTCTACAGGGCTCCTATGGCTACACCTTC.

The rearrangement links TRBV5-1 to TRBJ1-2, with 11 positions matching TRBD1. The junction had 6 bases not matched to a gene; V was cut back by 1 base and J by 4 bases. The CDR3 spans 16 residues. Germline V lookup: CDR1 SGHRS, CDR2 YFSETQ. CDR3: CASSLHGTGGSYGYTF. For the CDR3, the DNA is TGCGCCAGCAGCTTGCACGGGACAGGGGGTTCCTATGGCTACACCTTC.

The CDR3, as DNA: TGTGCCAGCAGGCGATACAGGGGCTCGACCTACAATGAGCAGTTCTTC. Protein sequence: CASRRYRGSTYNEQFF. The chain joins TRBV27 to TRBJ2-1; 7 bases align to TRBD1. The V gene end was trimmed by 6 bases and the J gene end by 2 bases; junction bases not matched to a gene: 10. CDR1 is MNHEY, CDR2 SMNVEV, per germline (reference sequence). This CDR3 comprises 16 residues.

CDR3 nucleotides: TGTGCCAGCAGCTTAGACACTGAAGCTTTCTTT. Its protein product is CASSLDTEAFF. The J gene is TRBJ1-1, the V gene TRBV6-6; the D is unclear. The V gene's germline CDR1 is MNHNY and CDR2 SVGAGI (reference sequence). Trimming cost V 6 bases and J 3 bases, with 5 bases left between them. The CDR3 totals 11 residues.

The chain recombines TRBV7-2 with TRBJ1-6, with 10 bases aligning to TRBD1. The CDR3 consists of 14 residues. V lost 5 bases to trimming and J lost 8 bases; unmatched junction nucleotides: 3. The germline V gene encodes CDR1 SGHTA and CDR2 FQGNSA. The CDR3 here is CASSLGQGYSPLHF. CDR3 DNA sequence: TGTGCCAGCAGCCTGGGACAGGGGTATTCACCCCTCCACTTT.

The gene calls are TRBV18 and TRBJ1-1; D is ambiguous. The CDR3 sequence is 15 residues long. The germline V gene encodes CDR1 KGHSH and CDR2 LQKENI. The ends were cut back, 4 bases at V and 3 bases at J, with 15 bases in the middle. As DNA, the CDR3 is TGTGCCAGCTCACAGCGGCAAGTTTCGGACACTGAAGCTTTCTTT. Protein: CASSQRQVSDTEAFF.

This sequence joins TRBV6-5 and TRBJ1-2; 9 nucleotides line up with TRBD1. Germline V CDR1 and CDR2: MNHEY, SVGAGI. V trimming: 10 bases; J trimming: 5 bases; junction bases outside the gene matches: 11. The CDR3 covers 14 residues. CDR3 in DNA: TGTGCCACGTCGGGGACAGGGTATGGGTATGGCTACACCTTC. This translates into CATSGTGYGYGYTF.

The chain combines TRBV11-2 with TRBJ1-5, with TRBD1 identical over 12 bases. After removal of 3 bases from V and 0 bases from J, the junction contained 3 bases not matched to a gene. Germline CDR1 reads SGHAT; CDR2 reads FQNNGV. There are 17 residues in the CDR3. The CDR3 nucleotides read TGTGCCAGCAGCTTCGGGACAGGGGGCCTTAGCAATCAGCCCCAGCATTTT. Its translation: CASSFGTGGLSNQPQHF.

This chain joins TRBV5-6 and TRBJ2-1; maybe TRBD1 (6 bases). Trimming pared 4 bases from V and 10 bases from J, leaving 12 bases between. In germline, CDR1 is SGHDT, CDR2 YYEEEE. The CDR3 has 12 residues. The CDR3 DNA reads as TGTGCCAGCAGCCCCGTGGGGGCAGAGCAGTTCTTC. Translated: CASSPVGAEQFF.

This sequence joins TRBV11-2 and TRBJ1-2; no firm D call. The CDR3 is 12 amino acids. The V gene lost 4 bases and the J gene lost 1 base, with 4 bases spanning the gap. From germline, CDR1 is SGHAT and CDR2 FQNNGV. CDR3 residues: CASSSNNYGYTF. CDR3 bases: TGTGCCAGCAGCTCCAATAACTATGGCTACACCTTC.